The 9 T cell receptor beta chains below come from one sample, sequenced in a study of cytomegalovirus exposure and HLA in healthy donors. The PCR ran on 60 Vbeta and 13 Jbeta primers. The assay was immunoSEQ multiplex PCR, and TCRdb's table has in-frame clones only and misses some. The sample carries about 190,000 clones, around 83% recorded once. Source material: PBMCs. The receptor source for this set is a woman between 35 and 50 years old in good health and CMV-seronegative.

The chain recombines TRBV4-3 with TRBJ2-1; the match to TRBD2 covers 12 bases. Unmatched junction bases numbered 10, after V lost 1 base and J lost 0 bases. The length of the CDR3 is 20 residues. The germline V gene encodes CDR1 LGHNA and CDR2 YSLEER. The CDR3 nucleotides read TGCGCCAGCAGCCAAGGTCGCGGGACTAGCGGGCCGAGCTCCTACAATGAGCAGTTCTTC. The encoded protein is CASSQGRGTSGPSSYNEQFF.

This clone was detected only once. The chain is built from TRBV18 and TRBJ1-1; 10 bases line up with TRBD1. From germline, CDR1 is KGHSH and CDR2 LQKENI. Trimming at V came to 6 bases and at J to 0 bases, leaving 4 bases not matched to a gene. This CDR3 contains 15 residues. The CDR3 reads CASSQTGGVNTEAFF. CDR3 DNA: TGTGCCAGCTCTCAGACAGGGGGCGTGAACACTGAAGCTTTCTTT.

This chain connects TRBV15 to TRBJ2-2; possibly TRBD2 for D (6 bases). Germline V lookup: CDR1 LNHNV, CDR2 YYDKDF (reference sequence). Trimming shortened V by 9 bases and J by 5 bases, and 16 bases separated the two germline ends. The CDR3 loop spans 14 amino acids. The chain's CDR3 is CATGGGAATGELFF. The CDR3 DNA sequence: TGTGCCACGGGGGGTGGCGCCGCGACCGGGGAGCTGTTTTTT.

The chain is built from TRBV5-1 and TRBJ1-1; TRBD1 might be the D (6 bases). The CDR3 spans 16 residues. V was clipped by 3 bases and J by 0 bases, with 15 bases between them. Germline loops: CDR1 SGHRS, CDR2 YFSETQ. CDR3 DNA sequence: TGCGCCAGCAGCTCGCAAGCGGGGGGCCTGAACACTGAAGCTTTCTTT. Amino acids: CASSSQAGGLNTEAFF.

This clone was recorded once. The V call is TRBV21-1, the J call TRBJ1-2. TRBV21-1 is a pseudogene locus. The CDR3 contains 15 residues. CDR3 DNA sequence: TGTGCCAGCAGCAAATGTACGGGGGGGGGCTATGGCTACACCTTC. Amino acid sequence: CASSKCTGGGYGYTF.

The chain links TRBV7-9 to TRBJ1-2; TRBD1 might be the D (5 bases). The CDR3 contains 16 residues. Germline CDR1 SEHNR, CDR2 FQNEAQ (reference sequence). With 1 base removed from V and 0 bases from J, the gap between germline ends came to 12 bases. The CDR3 sequence is CASSLVWGRANYGYTF. In DNA form, the CDR3 reads TGTGCCAGCAGCTTAGTATGGGGCAGAGCTAACTATGGCTACACCTTC. The full variable domain, rest sourced from reference TRBV7-9 and TRBJ1-2, is DTGVSQNPRHKITKRGQNVTFRCDPISEHNRLYWYRQTLGQGPEFLTYFQNEAQLEKSRLLSDRFSAERPKGSFSTLEIQRTEQGDSAMYLCASSLVWGRANYGYTFGSGTRLTVV.

This chain uses TRBV2 with TRBJ2-6; D is unclear. Germline V gene lookup returns CDR1 SNHLY and CDR2 FYNNEI. CDR3 size: 16 residues. V lost 8 bases, J lost 4 bases, and 18 bases lay in between. This CDR3 is CASGGRLMSGANVLTF. The CDR3 nucleotides read TGTGCCAGCGGTGGCAGGTTAATGTCAGGGGCCAACGTCCTGACTTTC.

This clone was observed once. The gene calls are TRBV5-1 and TRBJ2-7, with D perhaps matching TRBD2 (6 bases). Trimming stripped 4 bases from V and 4 bases from J, with 9 bases between. The CDR3 extends over 12 amino acids. CDR1 is SGHRS and CDR2 is YFSETQ in the germline V gene. The CDR3: CASSLGLYEQYF. For the CDR3, the DNA is TGCGCCAGCAGCCTGGGACTTTACGAGCAGTACTTC.

This clone was seen once. This chain joins TRBV10-3 and TRBJ2-5, with a weak D call TRBD2 (5 bases). V was trimmed by 6 bases and J by 5 bases, leaving 13 bases between them. The CDR3 has 13 amino acids. In germline, CDR1 is ENHRY, CDR2 SYGVKD. CDR3 nucleotide sequence: TGTGCCATCAGGGCAGCTAGCAGGGAGACCCAGTACTTC. This gives the protein CAIRAASRETQYF.